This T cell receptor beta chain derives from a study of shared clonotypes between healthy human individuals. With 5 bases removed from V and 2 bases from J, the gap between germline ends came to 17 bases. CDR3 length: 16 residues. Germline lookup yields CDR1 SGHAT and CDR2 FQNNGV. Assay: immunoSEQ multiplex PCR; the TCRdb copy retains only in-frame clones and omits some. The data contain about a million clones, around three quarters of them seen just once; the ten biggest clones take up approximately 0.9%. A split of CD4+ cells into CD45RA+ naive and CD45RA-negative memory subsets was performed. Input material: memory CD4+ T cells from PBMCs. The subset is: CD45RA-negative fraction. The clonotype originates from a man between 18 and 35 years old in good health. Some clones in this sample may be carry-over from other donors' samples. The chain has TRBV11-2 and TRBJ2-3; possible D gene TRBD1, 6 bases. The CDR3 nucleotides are TGTGCCAGCAGCCTCGAGAGGGGGAGATTCACAGATACGCAGTATTTT. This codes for CASSLERGRFTDTQYF.